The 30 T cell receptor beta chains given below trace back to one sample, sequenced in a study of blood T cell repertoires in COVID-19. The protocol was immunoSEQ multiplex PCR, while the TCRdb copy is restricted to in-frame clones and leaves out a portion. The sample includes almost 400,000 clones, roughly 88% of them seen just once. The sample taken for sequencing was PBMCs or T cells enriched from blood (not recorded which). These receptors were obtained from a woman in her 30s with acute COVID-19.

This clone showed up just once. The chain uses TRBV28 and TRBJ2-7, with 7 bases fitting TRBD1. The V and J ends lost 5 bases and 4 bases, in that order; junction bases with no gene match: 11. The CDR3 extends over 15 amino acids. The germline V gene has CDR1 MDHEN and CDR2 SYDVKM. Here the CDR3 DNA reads TGTGCCAGCAGTCGTCCTAAGACAGGGAAGTACGAGCAGTACTTC. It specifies CASSRPKTGKYEQYF.

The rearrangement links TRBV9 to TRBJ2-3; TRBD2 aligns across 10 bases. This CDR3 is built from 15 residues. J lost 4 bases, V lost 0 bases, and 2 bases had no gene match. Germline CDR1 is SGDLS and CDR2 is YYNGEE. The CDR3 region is CASSVVGTSADTQYF. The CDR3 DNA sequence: TGTGCCAGCAGCGTAGTCGGGACTAGCGCAGATACGCAGTATTTT.

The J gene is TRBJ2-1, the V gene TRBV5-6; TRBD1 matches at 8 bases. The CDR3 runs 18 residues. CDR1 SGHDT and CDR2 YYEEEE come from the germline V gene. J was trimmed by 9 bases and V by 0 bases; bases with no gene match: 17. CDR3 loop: CASSLGRGLRGPDVEQFF. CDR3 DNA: TGTGCCAGCAGCTTGGGCAGGGGGCTACGGGGGCCGGACGTTGAGCAGTTCTTC.

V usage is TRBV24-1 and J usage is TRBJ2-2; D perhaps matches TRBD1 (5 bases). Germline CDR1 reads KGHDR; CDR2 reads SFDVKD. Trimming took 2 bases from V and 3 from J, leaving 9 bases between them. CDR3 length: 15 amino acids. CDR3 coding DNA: TGTGCCACCAGTGATTGGGGCCAGGACACCGGGGAGCTGTTTTTT. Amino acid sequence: CATSDWGQDTGELFF.

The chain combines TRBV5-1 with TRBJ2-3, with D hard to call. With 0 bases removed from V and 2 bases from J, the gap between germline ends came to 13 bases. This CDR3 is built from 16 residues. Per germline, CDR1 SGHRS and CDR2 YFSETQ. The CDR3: CASSLGVLPDTDTQYF. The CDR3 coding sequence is TGCGCCAGCAGCTTGGGGGTACTACCAGACACAGATACGCAGTATTTT.

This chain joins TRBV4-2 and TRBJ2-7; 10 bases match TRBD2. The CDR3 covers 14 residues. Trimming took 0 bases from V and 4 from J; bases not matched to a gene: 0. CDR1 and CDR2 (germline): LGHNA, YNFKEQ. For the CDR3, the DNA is TGTGCCAGCAGCCAAGAGACTAGCGGGTACGAGCAGTACTTC. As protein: CASSQETSGYEQYF.

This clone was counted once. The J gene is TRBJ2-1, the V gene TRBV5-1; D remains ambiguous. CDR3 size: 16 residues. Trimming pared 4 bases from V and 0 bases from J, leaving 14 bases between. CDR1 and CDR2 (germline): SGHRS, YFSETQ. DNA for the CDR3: TGCGCCAGCAGCCTTGACGGGTTGGGCTCCTACAATGAGCAGTTCTTC. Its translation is CASSLDGLGSYNEQFF.

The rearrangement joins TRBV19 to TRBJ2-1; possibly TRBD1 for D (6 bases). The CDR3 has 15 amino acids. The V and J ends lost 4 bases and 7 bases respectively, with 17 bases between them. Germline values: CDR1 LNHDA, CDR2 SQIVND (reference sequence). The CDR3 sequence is CASSTEDSHLNEQFF. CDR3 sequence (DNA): TGTGCCAGTAGTACAGAGGACAGCCATCTAAATGAGCAGTTCTTC.

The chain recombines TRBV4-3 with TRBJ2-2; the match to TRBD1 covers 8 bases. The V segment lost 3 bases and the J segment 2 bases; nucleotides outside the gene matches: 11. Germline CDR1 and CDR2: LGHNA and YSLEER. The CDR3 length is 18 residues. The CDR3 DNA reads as TGCGCCAGCAGCCAGGACAGGGAAACTCAACTAAACACCGGGGAGCTGTTTTTT. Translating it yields CASSQDRETQLNTGELFF.

The CDR3: CASSQDHNRNQPQHF. The CDR3 DNA reads as TGCGCCAGCAGCCAAGACCACAACAGGAATCAGCCCCAGCATTTT. This chain connects TRBV4-1 to TRBJ1-5; perhaps TRBD1 as D (5 bases). The germline V gene has CDR1 MGHRA and CDR2 YSYEKL. The CDR3 covers 15 residues. Between the trimmed V and J ends, which lost 0 bases and 4 bases, there was a span of 10 bases.

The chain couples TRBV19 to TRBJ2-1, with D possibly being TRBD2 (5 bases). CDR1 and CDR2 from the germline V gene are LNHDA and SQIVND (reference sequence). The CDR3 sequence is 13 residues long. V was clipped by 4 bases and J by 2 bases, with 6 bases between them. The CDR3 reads CASSRGAYNEQFF. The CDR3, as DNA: TGTGCCAGTAGTAGGGGAGCCTACAATGAGCAGTTCTTC.

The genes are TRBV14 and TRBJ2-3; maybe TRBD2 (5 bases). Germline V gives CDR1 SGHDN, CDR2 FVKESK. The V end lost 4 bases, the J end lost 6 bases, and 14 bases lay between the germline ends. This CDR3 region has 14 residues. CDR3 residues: CASSPRALGDTQYF. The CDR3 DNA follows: TGTGCCAGCAGCCCGAGGGCCCTGGGGGATACGCAGTATTTT.

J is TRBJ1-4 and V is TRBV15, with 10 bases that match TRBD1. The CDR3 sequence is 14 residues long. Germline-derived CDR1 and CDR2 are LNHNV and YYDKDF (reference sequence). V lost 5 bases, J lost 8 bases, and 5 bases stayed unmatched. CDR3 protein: CATSWTGGLEKLFF. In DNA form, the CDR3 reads TGTGCCACCAGCTGGACAGGGGGATTAGAAAAACTGTTTTTT.

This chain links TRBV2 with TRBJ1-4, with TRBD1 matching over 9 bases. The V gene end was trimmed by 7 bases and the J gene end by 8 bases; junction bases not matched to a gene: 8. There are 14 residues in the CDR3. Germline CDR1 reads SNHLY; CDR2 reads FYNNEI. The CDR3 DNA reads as TGTGCCAGCAACCGGGACAGGGAAGGCGAAAAACTGTTTTTT. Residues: CASNRDREGEKLFF.

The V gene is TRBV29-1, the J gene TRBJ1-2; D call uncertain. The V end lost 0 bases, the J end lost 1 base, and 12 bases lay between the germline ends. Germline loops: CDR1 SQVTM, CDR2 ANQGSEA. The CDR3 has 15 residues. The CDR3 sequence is CSVEDPGSYNYGYTF. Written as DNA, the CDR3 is TGCAGCGTTGAAGATCCAGGCAGTTATAACTATGGCTACACCTTC.

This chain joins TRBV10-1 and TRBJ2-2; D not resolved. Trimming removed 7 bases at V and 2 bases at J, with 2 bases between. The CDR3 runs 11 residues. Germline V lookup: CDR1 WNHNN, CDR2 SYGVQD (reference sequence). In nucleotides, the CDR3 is TGCGCCAGCACTAACACCGGGGAGCTGTTTTTT. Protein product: CASTNTGELFF.

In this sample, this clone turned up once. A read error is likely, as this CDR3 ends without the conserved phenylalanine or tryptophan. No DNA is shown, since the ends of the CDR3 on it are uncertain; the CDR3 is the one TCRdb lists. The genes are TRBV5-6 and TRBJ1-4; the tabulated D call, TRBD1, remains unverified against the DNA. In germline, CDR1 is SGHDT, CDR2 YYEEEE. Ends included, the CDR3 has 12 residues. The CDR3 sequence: CASSLGDRTPVL.

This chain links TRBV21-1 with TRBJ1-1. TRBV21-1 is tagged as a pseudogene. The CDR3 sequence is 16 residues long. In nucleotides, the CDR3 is TGTGCCAGCAGCAATCTGATATACGGGAGGAACACTGAAGCTTTCTTT. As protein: CASSNLIYGRNTEAFF.

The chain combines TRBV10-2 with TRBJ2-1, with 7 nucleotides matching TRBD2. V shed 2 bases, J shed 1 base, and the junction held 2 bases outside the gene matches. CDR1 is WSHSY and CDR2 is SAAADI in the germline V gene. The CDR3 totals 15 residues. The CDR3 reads CASSEGGVSYNEQFF. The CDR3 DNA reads TGCGCCAGCAGTGAGGGGGGGGTTTCCTACAATGAGCAGTTCTTC.

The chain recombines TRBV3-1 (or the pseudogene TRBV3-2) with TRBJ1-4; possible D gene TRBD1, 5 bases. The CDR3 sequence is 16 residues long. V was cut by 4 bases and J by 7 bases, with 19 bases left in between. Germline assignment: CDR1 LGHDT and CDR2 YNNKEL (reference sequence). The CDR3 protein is CASSRLSTEWGEKLFF. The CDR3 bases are TGTGCCAGCAGCCGCCTCTCGACAGAATGGGGTGAAAAACTGTTTTTT.

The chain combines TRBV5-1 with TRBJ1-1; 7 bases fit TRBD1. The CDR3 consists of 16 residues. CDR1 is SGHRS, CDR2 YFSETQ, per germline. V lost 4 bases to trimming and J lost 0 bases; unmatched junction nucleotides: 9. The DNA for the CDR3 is TGCGCCAGCAGCCAATCGGGGACAGCTATGAACACTGAAGCTTTCTTT. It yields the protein CASSQSGTAMNTEAFF.

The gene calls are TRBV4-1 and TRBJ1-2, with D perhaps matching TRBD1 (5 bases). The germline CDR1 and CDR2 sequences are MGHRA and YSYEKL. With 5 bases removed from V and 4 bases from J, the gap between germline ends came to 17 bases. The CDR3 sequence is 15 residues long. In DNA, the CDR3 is TGCGCCAGCAGCGAGCGAGTCAGGGAACGCTATGGCTACACCTTC. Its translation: CASSERVRERYGYTF.

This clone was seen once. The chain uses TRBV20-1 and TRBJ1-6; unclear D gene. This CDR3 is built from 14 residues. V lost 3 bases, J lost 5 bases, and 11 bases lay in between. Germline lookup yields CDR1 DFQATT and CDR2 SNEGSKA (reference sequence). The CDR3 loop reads CSASGGNDNSPLHF. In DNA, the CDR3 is TGCAGTGCTAGTGGCGGGAATGATAATTCACCCCTCCACTTT.

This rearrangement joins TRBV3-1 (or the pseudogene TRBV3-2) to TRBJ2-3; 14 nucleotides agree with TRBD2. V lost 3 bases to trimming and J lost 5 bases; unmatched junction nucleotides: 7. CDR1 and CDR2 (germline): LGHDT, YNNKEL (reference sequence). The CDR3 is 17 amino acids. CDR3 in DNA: TGTGCCAGCAGCCAGGAACGACTAGCGGGGGGGCAAGATACGCAGTATTTT. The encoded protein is CASSQERLAGGQDTQYF.

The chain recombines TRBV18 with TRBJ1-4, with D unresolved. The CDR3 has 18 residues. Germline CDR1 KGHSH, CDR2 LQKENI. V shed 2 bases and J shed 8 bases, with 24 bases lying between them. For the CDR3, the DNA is TGTGCCAGCTCACCAATTTCCGGAGAGATGTTCCCAAACGAAAAACTGTTTTTT. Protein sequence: CASSPISGEMFPNEKLFF. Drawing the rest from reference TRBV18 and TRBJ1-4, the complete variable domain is NAGVMQNPRHLVRRRGQEARLRCSPMKGHSHVYWYRQLPEEGLKFMVYLQKENIIDESGMPKERFSAEFPKEGPSILRIQQVVRGDSAAYFCASSPISGEMFPNEKLFFGSGTQLSVL.

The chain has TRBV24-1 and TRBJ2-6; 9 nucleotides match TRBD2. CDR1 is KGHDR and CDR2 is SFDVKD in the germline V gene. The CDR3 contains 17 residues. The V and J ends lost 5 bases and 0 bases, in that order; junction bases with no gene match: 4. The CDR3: CATSGPSGISGANVLTF. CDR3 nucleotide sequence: TGTGCCACCAGTGGACCTAGCGGGATCTCTGGGGCCAACGTCCTGACTTTC.

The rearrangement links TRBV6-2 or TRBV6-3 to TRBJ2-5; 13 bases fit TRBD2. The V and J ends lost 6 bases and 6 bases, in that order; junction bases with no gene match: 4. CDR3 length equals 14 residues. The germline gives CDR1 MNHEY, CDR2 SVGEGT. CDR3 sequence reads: CASSRTSGGQTQYF. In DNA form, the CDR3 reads TGTGCCAGCAGCAGGACTAGCGGGGGTCAGACCCAGTACTTC.

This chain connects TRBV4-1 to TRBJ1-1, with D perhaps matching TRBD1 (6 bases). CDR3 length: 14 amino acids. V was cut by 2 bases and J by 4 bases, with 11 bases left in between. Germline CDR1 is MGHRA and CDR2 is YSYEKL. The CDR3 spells CASSQSSRGTEAFF. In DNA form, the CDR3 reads TGCGCCAGCAGCCAATCGAGCAGGGGCACTGAAGCTTTCTTT.

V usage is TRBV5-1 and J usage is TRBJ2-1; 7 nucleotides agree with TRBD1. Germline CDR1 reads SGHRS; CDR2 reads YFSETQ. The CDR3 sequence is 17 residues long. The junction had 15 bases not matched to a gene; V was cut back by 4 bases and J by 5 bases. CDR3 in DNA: TGCGCCAGCAGCCCGGGTACCGGGACAGCGAGGGACAATGAGCAGTTCTTC. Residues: CASSPGTGTARDNEQFF.

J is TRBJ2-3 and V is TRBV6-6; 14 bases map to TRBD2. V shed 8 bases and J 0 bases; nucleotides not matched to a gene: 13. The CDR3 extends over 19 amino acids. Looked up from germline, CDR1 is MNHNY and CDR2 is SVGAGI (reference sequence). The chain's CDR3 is CASGLRTSGGYRSTDTQYF. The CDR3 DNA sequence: TGTGCCAGCGGTCTTCGGACTAGCGGGGGGTATAGGAGCACAGATACGCAGTATTTT.